These 9 T cell receptor beta chains share one sample of origin, sequenced in a study of a mutant IDH1 vaccine in newly diagnosed glioma. Time point in this sample: baseline, week 1 (first vaccination visit). The sample's treatment: pre-vaccination baseline after standard-of-care therapy. Profiling relied on immunoSEQ multiplex PCR, and the TCRdb table lists in-frame clones only, not all of them. The sample lists 90,000 to 95,000 clones, approximately 83% occurring once. The sequencing here drew on PBMCs, taken from a glioma patient treated with radiotherapy, temozolomide or both. All receptors derive from a woman aged 45-60 years with glioma.

The J gene is TRBJ1-2, the V gene TRBV6-5; D is ambiguous. The V and J ends lost 2 bases and 8 bases respectively, with 12 bases between them. CDR3 length equals 13 residues. CDR1 is MNHEY, CDR2 SVGAGI, per germline. CDR3 in DNA: TGTGCCAGCAGTTACGTTTTGACTCAGGGCTACACCTTC. This sequence encodes CASSYVLTQGYTF.

A few counts support this clone. V gene TRBV30 combines with J gene TRBJ1-1; weak D call: TRBD1 (6 bases). Germline-derived CDR1 and CDR2 are GTSNPN and SVGIG (reference sequence). This CDR3 region has 16 residues. V lost 3 bases and J lost 6, with 23 bases in between. CDR3 protein: CAWSRGVGGGIAEAFF. Here the CDR3 DNA reads TGTGCCTGGAGCCGAGGGGTTGGAGGGGGGATCGCTGAAGCTTTCTTT. The full variable domain, completed using reference TRBV30 and TRBJ1-1, is SQTIHQWPATLVQPVGSPLSLECTVEGTSNPNLYWYRQAAGRGLQLLFYSVGIGQISSEVPQNLSASRPQDRQFILSSKKLLLSDSGFYLCAWSRGVGGGIAEAFFGQGTRLTVV.

The V gene is TRBV6-5, the J gene TRBJ1-2; 10 positions agree with TRBD1. The V gene end was trimmed by 5 bases and the J gene end by 7 bases; junction bases not matched to a gene: 1. This CDR3 is built from 12 residues. CDR1 and CDR2 (germline): MNHEY, SVGAGI. The CDR3 here is CASSRTGGGYTF. The CDR3 DNA reads TGTGCCAGCAGTAGGACAGGGGGTGGCTACACCTTC.

The chain uses TRBV30 and TRBJ2-7; 8 nucleotides align to TRBD1. V gave up 3 bases and J gave up 6 bases; unmatched junction bases: 13. This CDR3 contains 15 residues. The V gene's germline CDR1 is GTSNPN and CDR2 SVGIG (reference sequence). The CDR3 nucleotides read TGTGCCTGGAGAGCGACGGGCAGGGGGCTGGTCGAGCAGTACTTC. Translation gives CAWRATGRGLVEQYF.

The rearrangement uses TRBV30 and TRBJ1-3; 11 bases are a match to TRBD1. Per germline, CDR1 GTSNPN and CDR2 SVGIG (reference sequence). CDR3 length: 18 residues. V lost 0 bases and J lost 1; bases outside the gene matches: 8. CDR3 DNA sequence: TGTGCCTGGAGTGTACGAGGGACAGGGGGGAGGTCTGGAAACACCATATATTTT. This codes for CAWSVRGTGGRSGNTIYF.

The chain combines TRBV15 with TRBJ1-4, with a possible D match to TRBD1 (5 bases). Trimming took off 5 bases at V and 7 bases at J, with 17 bases between the two ends. The CDR3 extends over 15 amino acids. The V gene's germline CDR1 is LNHNV and CDR2 YYDKDF (reference sequence). The CDR3 region has the DNA TGTGCCACCAGCGGCCGACAGCCATCGGGTGAAAAACTGTTTTTT. It specifies CATSGRQPSGEKLFF.

In its sample, this clone was seen once. The chain employs TRBV25-1 and TRBJ2-7; D is perhaps TRBD1 or TRBD2 (5 bases each). With 7 bases removed from V and 7 bases from J, the gap between germline ends came to 20 bases. The CDR3 has 14 residues. Germline V CDR1 and CDR2: MGHDK, SYGVNS. As DNA, the CDR3 is TGTGCCAGCAAGCAACCGGGACCTACGTCAGAGCAGTACTTC. Protein: CASKQPGPTSEQYF.

The CDR3 DNA sequence: TGCAGCGTTGTGGTTCAGGGTACTAACACTGAAGCTTTCTTT. Translation: CSVVVQGTNTEAFF. V gene TRBV29-1 combines with J gene TRBJ1-1, with a weak D call TRBD1 (5 bases). Germline assignment: CDR1 SQVTM and CDR2 ANQGSEA. V lost 4 bases and J 2 bases, leaving 14 bases between the germline ends. CDR3 length: 14 amino acids.

This clone appeared a single time. This chain uses TRBV29-1 with TRBJ1-4; no reliable D call. The germline V gene has CDR1 SQVTM and CDR2 ANQGSEA. This CDR3 is built from 13 residues. V was trimmed by 4 bases and J by 4 bases, leaving 10 bases between them. The CDR3 sequence: CSVVEQRNEKLFF. CDR3 nucleotides: TGCAGCGTTGTGGAACAGCGTAATGAAAAACTGTTTTTT. Supplemented by reference TRBV29-1 and TRBJ1-4, the full variable domain reads SAVISQKPSRDICQRGTSLTIQCQVDSQVTMMFWYRQQPGQSLTLIATANQGSEATYESGFVIDKFPISRPNLTFSTLTVSNMSPEDSSIYLCSVVEQRNEKLFFGSGTQLSVL.